This T cell receptor (beta chain) was documented in a study of blood T cell repertoires in COVID-19 (TCRdb year 2020). Describing the broader study: The collaborator samples originated in the United States, Italy and Spain and spanned the acute and convalescent phases of COVID-19. Where available, HLA class I and class II types were taken from metadata supplied by the sample provider and were not determined by assay-based typing. Nearly every sample came with metadata listing a de-identified subject ID, COVID-19 status, age in years and sex. Samples came from the ongoing ImmuneRACE study (first 160 participants) plus 1,254 subjects from 6 global collaborators. The prospective study material was composed of cDNA or gDNA derived from T cells, B-cell-depleted T cells, or PBMCs. Subjects who had been exposed to COVID-19, were actively infected with it, or had recovered from it provided the deeply sampled blood TCRbeta repertoires that made up the dataset. A freely available public database, intended as a resource for researchers studying the immune response to SARS-CoV-2, is where the repertoires were released.

CDR1 MNHEY and CDR2 SVGEGT are derived from the germline V gene. The CDR3 runs 16 residues from the cysteine to the phenylalanine. CDR3 DNA only is kept here, 48 bases in frame from base 1. From V the trimming removes 2 bases and from J it removes 4 bases, while the gene matches leave 9 bases of the junction unaccounted for. With regard to this clone: Which antigen it targets is not known. No qualities accompany the bases; no much larger clone lies one base away.

Collaborating institutions collected whole blood in K2EDTA tubes following their own protocols. For TCRbeta analysis, collaborators shipped samples as frozen whole blood, isolated PBMCs, or DNA extracted from either of those sample types. Points the paper makes about the study in general: The amount of clinical and demographic metadata varied by source and participant and was provided uncurated.

The immunoSEQ Assay, a bias-controlled multiplex PCR, was used to amplify TCRbeta CDR3 regions from genomic DNA. On the authors' methods: The number of nucleated cells in each sample was estimated from the amplification of reference gene primers within the assay. Sequence reads were collapsed and filtered to measure the absolute abundance of every unique TCRbeta CDR3 rearrangement. For each sample, productive Simpson clonality was calculated as the square root of Simpson's diversity index over productive rearrangements. The immuneACCESS repertoire file appears here via TCRdb, limited to in-frame rearrangements. These files lack a portion of the clones; in checked studies, under half of the deficit traces to unresolved V genes, and the cause of the others is not known. The D gene and trimming were derived from the DNA, and the V and J assignments and clone size from that table. The sample yields fewer than 250,000 clones; about 85% were counted once. The leading ten clones occupy just over 0.7% of the sample.

The TCR sequence derives from a man aged 40-50 years with acute or convalescent COVID-19. Sequences were obtained from peripheral blood. The chain links TRBV6-2 or TRBV6-3 with TRBJ2-3, with TRBD2 matching 7 junction bases. DNA sequence: TGTGCCAGCAGTTACGGGAGCGGGGCCCGGCCAGATACGCAGTATTTT. This translates into CASSYGSGARPDTQYF.